Sequencing of this T cell receptor (beta chain) was carried out in a study of lymphopenia after photon versus proton radiotherapy. Overall study results and limits: In patients who died, overall survival fell as post-nadir TCR diversity dropped more. After the lymphocyte nadir, photon-treated repertoires showed oligoclonal expansion, especially of CD8+ Temra cells.

The CDR3 totals 15 residues. After removal of 0 bases from V and 5 bases from J, the junction contained 4 bases not matched to a gene. Germline CDR1 and CDR2: LGHNA and YSLEER. Sequenced by immunoSEQ multiplex PCR; TCRdb stores in-frame clones only, minus some. Of about 70,000 clones in the sample, around 86% were seen once. Comments on this clone: Its matching antigen is unknown.

The sequences come from peripheral blood, collected from a patient treated with proton-based radiotherapy. The sequence derives from a man older than 75 with esophageal cancer. V is TRBV4-3 and J is TRBJ2-7; 10 bases are a match to TRBD2. CDR3 amino acids: CASSQDVLAGNEQYF. In nucleotides, the CDR3 is TGCGCCAGCAGCCAAGATGTACTAGCGGGAAACGAGCAGTACTTC.